Listed here are 19 T cell receptor beta chains from one sample, sequenced in a study of blood T cell repertoires in COVID-19. Method: immunoSEQ multiplex PCR; TCRdb's copy keeps in-frame clones and lacks some. Seen here are 220,000 or so clones, 80% to 95% observed once, and the top ten hold 0.8% to 1%. The sequenced sample was peripheral blood. The source of these receptors is a man aged 60 to 75 with COVID-19, enrolled during active disease.

The rearrangement uses TRBV5-1 and TRBJ2-5, with D perhaps matching TRBD2 (6 bases). This CDR3 has 15 amino acids. Germline CDR1 reads SGHRS; CDR2 reads YFSETQ. The germline V and J ends were trimmed by 5 bases and 0 bases, with 14 bases remaining between them. This CDR3 is CASSEGLAYQETQYF. CDR3 nucleotides: TGCGCCAGCAGTGAGGGCCTAGCGTACCAAGAGACCCAGTACTTC.

The CDR3 nucleotides read TGTGCCAGCAGTTCACCCTCGACTAGCGGTAATGAGCAGTTCTTC. As protein: CASSSPSTSGNEQFF. This sequence joins TRBV6-2 or TRBV6-3 and TRBJ2-1; 9 positions agree with TRBD2. The germline CDR1 and CDR2 sequences are MNHEY and SVGEGT. The CDR3 spans 15 residues. V lost 4 bases and J lost 7; bases outside the gene matches: 8.

This clone was observed once. CDR3 residues: CASSPRQRGGLTDTQYF. The CDR3 DNA reads TGTGCCAGCTCACCACGGCAGCGGGGGGGCCTCACAGATACGCAGTATTTT. The chain carries TRBV18 and TRBJ2-3; 10 bases are shared with TRBD2. Germline CDR1 and CDR2: KGHSH and LQKENI. With V trimmed by 1 base and J by 2 bases, 6 bases remained unmatched. The CDR3 totals 17 residues.

The V and J genes are TRBV30 and TRBJ2-7; 16 bases agree with TRBD2. After removal of 4 bases from V and 6 bases from J, the junction contained 6 bases not matched to a gene. The CDR3 runs to 15 residues. CDR1 and CDR2 (germline): GTSNPN, SVGIG (reference sequence). The CDR3 loop reads CAWNPGLAGGPEQYF. The CDR3 coding sequence is TGTGCCTGGAACCCGGGACTAGCGGGAGGGCCCGAGCAGTACTTC. Looking up the rest from reference TRBV30 and TRBJ2-7 gives the full variable domain: SQTIHQWPATLVQPVGSPLSLECTVEGTSNPNLYWYRQAAGRGLQLLFYSVGIGQISSEVPQNLSASRPQDRQFILSSKKLLLSDSGFYLCAWNPGLAGGPEQYFGPGTRLTVT.

The rearrangement uses TRBV19 and TRBJ2-1; TRBD1 matches 7 bases. The germline V gene encodes CDR1 LNHDA and CDR2 SQIVND (reference sequence). The CDR3 is 14 residues long. V lost 1 base and J lost 10; bases outside the gene matches: 7. CDR3 nucleotide sequence: TGTGCCAGTAGTATAGGGACAGGTCTATGGGAGCAGTTCTTC. Its protein product is CASSIGTGLWEQFF.

The chain combines TRBV7-9 with TRBJ1-1; 9 nucleotides align to TRBD1. The trim removed 5 bases at V and 1 base at J, leaving 5 bases unmatched. This CDR3 comprises 15 residues. Per germline, CDR1 SEHNR and CDR2 FQNEAQ (reference sequence). The CDR3 here is CASSPRGQGNTEAFF. The DNA for the CDR3 is TGTGCCAGCAGCCCCCGGGGACAGGGGAACACTGAAGCTTTCTTT.

CDR3 sequence reads: CASRQTSGDTGELFF. DNA of the CDR3: TGTGCCAGCAGACAAACTAGCGGCGACACCGGGGAGCTGTTTTTT. The chain is built from TRBV14 and TRBJ2-2; 8 bases are a match to TRBD2. Germline lookup yields CDR1 SGHDN and CDR2 FVKESK. This CDR3 spans 15 amino acids. J gave up 3 bases and V 6 bases, and 6 bases lay outside the gene matches.

The J gene is TRBJ2-7, the V gene TRBV10-1; D might be TRBD1 (6 bases). V gave up 2 bases and J gave up 4 bases, with 18 bases separating them. CDR1 WNHNN and CDR2 SYGVQD come from the germline V gene (reference sequence). CDR3 length: 16 amino acids. CDR3 sequence (DNA): TGCGCCAGCAGTGAGACCGGGACCAGGGGCCGATACGAGCAGTACTTC. Its translation is CASSETGTRGRYEQYF.

The chain combines TRBV27 with TRBJ1-2; maybe TRBD1 (6 bases). Germline V gives CDR1 MNHEY, CDR2 SMNVEV (reference sequence). V gave up 6 bases and J gave up 4 bases, with 18 bases separating them. This CDR3 comprises 15 residues. CDR3 nucleotides: TGTGCCAGCAGAACGTCGGGGGGCGGAATCTATGGCTACACCTTC. Amino acid sequence: CASRTSGGGIYGYTF.

The chain is built from TRBV5-8 and TRBJ2-1; 11 nucleotides align to TRBD2. V dropped 1 base and J dropped 8; count of bases not matched to a gene: 11. CDR1 is SGHTS and CDR2 is YDEGEE in the germline V gene. The CDR3 contains 17 residues. The chain's CDR3 is CASSLPYGTSGMDEQFF. As DNA, the CDR3 is TGTGCCAGCAGCTTGCCCTACGGGACTAGCGGAATGGATGAGCAGTTCTTC.

This clone was seen just once. The rearrangement joins TRBV27 to TRBJ2-1, with D perhaps matching TRBD2 (7 bases). V shed 6 bases and J shed 8 bases, with 29 bases lying between them. This CDR3 comprises 18 residues. Germline V gene data show CDR1 as MNHEY and CDR2 as SMNVEV (reference sequence). The CDR3 is CASRSNLGPGGRRHEQFF. Here the CDR3 DNA reads TGTGCCAGCAGATCGAATTTAGGGCCGGGGGGCCGGAGACATGAGCAGTTCTTC.

This chain uses TRBV19 with TRBJ2-1; TRBD2 matches 12 bases. J lost 2 bases, V lost 9 bases, and 2 bases had no gene match. CDR1 and CDR2 from the germline V gene are LNHDA and SQIVND (reference sequence). The CDR3 length is 14 residues. CDR3 nucleotide sequence: TGTGCCAGCCGACTAGCGGGGGCCTACAATGAGCAGTTCTTC. Protein: CASRLAGAYNEQFF.

J is TRBJ1-2 and V is TRBV28; 7 bases match TRBD1. The CDR3 spans 15 residues. Germline V gene data show CDR1 as MDHEN and CDR2 as SYDVKM. Trimming cost V 3 bases and J 4 bases; bases outside gene matches: 8. The CDR3 spells CASSFMGRGFYGYTF. The CDR3 DNA sequence: TGTGCCAGCAGTTTTATGGGCAGGGGGTTCTATGGCTACACCTTC.

The V and J genes are TRBV10-3 and TRBJ2-1; TRBD2 matches 10 bases. Germline V gene sequence: CDR1 ENHRY, CDR2 SYGVKD. The J segment lost 7 bases and the V segment lost 11 bases, leaving 14 bases of the junction unmatched. This CDR3 comprises 15 residues. CDR3 DNA: TGTGCCTTATCCACGGTTAATAGCGGGAGGAATGAGCAGTTCTTC. It codes for CALSTVNSGRNEQFF.

CDR3: CASSFDRVSYEQYF. In nucleotides, the CDR3 is TGTGCCAGCAGTTTTGACAGGGTCTCCTACGAGCAGTACTTC. V is TRBV6-5 and J is TRBJ2-7, with 7 bases aligning to TRBD1. Germline V gene data show CDR1 as MNHEY and CDR2 as SVGAGI. V lost 4 bases, J lost 0 bases, and 3 bases stayed unmatched. The CDR3 sequence is 14 residues long.

The chain carries TRBV3-1 (or the pseudogene TRBV3-2) and TRBJ1-2, with 9 nucleotides matching TRBD1. The CDR3 spans 14 residues. The V gene's germline CDR1 is LGHDT and CDR2 YNNKEL (reference sequence). After removal of 1 base from V and 7 bases from J, the junction contained 4 bases not matched to a gene. CDR3 protein: CASSQVDRGTGYTF. The CDR3 nucleotides are TGTGCCAGCAGCCAAGTGGACAGGGGAACTGGCTACACCTTC.

The count of this clone is one. This chain uses TRBV4-1 with TRBJ2-7; D is uncertain. CDR1 and CDR2 (germline): MGHRA, YSYEKL. V was shortened by 1 base and J by 2 bases, with 6 bases between the two germline ends. There are 13 residues in the CDR3. This CDR3 reads CASSQVYTYEQYF. DNA of the CDR3: TGCGCCAGCAGCCAAGTCTATACCTACGAGCAGTACTTC.

The CDR3 protein is CASSQASQGIYEQYF. The CDR3 DNA reads as TGCGCCAGCAGCCAAGCGTCGCAGGGGATTTACGAGCAGTACTTC. The genes are TRBV4-3 and TRBJ2-7; perhaps TRBD1 as D (6 bases). This CDR3 is 15 amino acids long. CDR1 is LGHNA, CDR2 YSLEER, per germline. V lost 1 base to trimming and J lost 4 bases, with 14 bases between them.

The genes are TRBV9 and TRBJ1-3, with TRBD1 matching over 9 bases. Per germline, CDR1 SGDLS and CDR2 YYNGEE. This CDR3 is 15 amino acids long. J was trimmed by 2 bases and V by 3 bases; bases with no gene match: 3. CDR3 amino acids: CASSARDRAGNTIYF. The CDR3 nucleotides read TGTGCCAGCAGCGCCCGGGACAGGGCTGGAAACACCATATATTTT. Full variable domain (remainder filled in from reference TRBV9 and TRBJ1-3): DSGVTQTPKHLITATGQRVTLRCSPRSGDLSVYWYQQSLDQGLQFLIQYYNGEERAKGNILERFSAQQFPDLHSELNLSSLELGDSALYFCASSARDRAGNTIYFGEGSWLTVV.